A selection of T cell receptor beta chains follows, all from one sample in a study of breast tumors, draining lymph nodes, adjacent tissues. TCRdb reanalysed the multiplex PCR reads using MiXCR and keeps one entry per CDR3 protein. Among some 130,000 distinct CDR3 sequences listed, more than 20% were seen once. The sample comprised axillary lymph node tissue. The receptors here all came from a female donor with breast cancer. Some clones in this sample may be carry-over from other donors' samples. Both conserved end residues are trimmed from each CDR3.

J | V | CDR3
TRBJ2-1 | TRBV11-1 | ASSPADRNYNGQF
TRBJ2-5 | TRBV12-3/TRBV12-4 | ASSFSGGGQETQY
TRBJ1-3 | TRBV12-3/TRBV12-4 | ASSWARDGNTIY
TRBJ2-4 | TRBV7-2 | ASSLAPQGALNIQY
TRBJ2-5 | TRBV6-4 | ASSDLETQY
TRBJ1-3 | TRBV5-1 | ASSLVPTPGSAGNTIY
TRBJ1-2 | TRBV6-6 | ASSYNRPDYGYT
TRBJ1-2 | TRBV27 | ATLRFYKGNYGCT
TRBJ2-6 | TRBV3-1 | ASSRIPGANVLT
TRBJ2-3 | TRBV11-3 | ASSLTQLDTQY
TRBJ2-5 | TRBV7-8 | ASSWGREETQY